These T cell receptor beta chains were read from a single sample in a study of T cell repertoires in cytomegalovirus infection. TCRdb independently ran MiXCR on the reads; one entry per CDR3 protein. The sample shows around 800,000 distinct CDR3 sequences, around a third of them seen only once. No antigen has been identified for these receptors. The source material was cultured CD8+ T cells from PBMCs, sampled from culture after CMV antigen stimulation. These receptors all stem from a human donor in good health (CMV status not recorded). Some clones in this sample may be carry-over from other donors' samples. Both conserved end residues are part of each CDR3. D genes are given only for firm matches. A clone size is listed for some rows: how often the clone was seen (once, few, many), or a class if it is expanded.

d_call: -; clone_size: few; v_call: TRBV13; j_call: TRBJ2-2; cdr3_nt: TGTGCCAGCAGGACGGGTACCGGGGAGCTGTTTTTT; cdr3_aa: CASRTGTGELFF
d_call: -; clone_size: -; v_call: TRBV27; j_call: TRBJ2-1; cdr3_nt: TGTGCCAGCAGTCCGTCGGGACGTGAGCAGTTCTTC; cdr3_aa: CASSPSGREQFF
d_call: TRBD1; clone_size: few; v_call: TRBV9; j_call: TRBJ2-1; cdr3_nt: TGTGCCAGCAGCGTAACGACAGGGGAATACAATGATGAGCAGTTCTTC; cdr3_aa: CASSVTTGEYNDEQFF
d_call: -; clone_size: few; v_call: TRBV20-1; j_call: TRBJ2-4; cdr3_nt: TGCAGTGCTAGAGATTGGCCAGTACAAAACATTCAGTACTTC; cdr3_aa: CSARDWPVQNIQYF
d_call: -; clone_size: few; v_call: TRBV3-1; j_call: TRBJ2-1; cdr3_nt: TGTGCCAGCAGCCCCGCGGGGCCGGGTAATGAGCAGTTCTTC; cdr3_aa: CASSPAGPGNEQFF
d_call: -; clone_size: -; v_call: TRBV7-8; j_call: TRBJ1-2; cdr3_nt: TGTGCCAGCAGCTACTCCAGGGTGAACCTTCGAAATGGCTACACCTTC; cdr3_aa: CASSYSRVNLRNGYTF
d_call: -; clone_size: -; v_call: TRBV5-5; j_call: TRBJ2-5; cdr3_nt: TGTGCCAGCAGCTTGGGACAGGCCTGGGGAGAGACCCAGTACTTC; cdr3_aa: CASSLGQAWGETQYF
d_call: TRBD2; clone_size: few; v_call: TRBV27; j_call: TRBJ2-3; cdr3_nt: TGTGCCAGCAGTTTAAGACTAGCGGGGGCTCTTGAATTT; cdr3_aa: CASSLRLAGALEF
d_call: TRBD1; clone_size: -; v_call: TRBV7-6; j_call: TRBJ2-3; cdr3_nt: TGTGCCAGCGGGGACAGCCCTTCCGCCGACTCAATTGCAGATACGCAGTATTTT; cdr3_aa: CASGDSPSADSIADTQYF
d_call: TRBD2; clone_size: few; v_call: TRBV7-2; j_call: TRBJ2-3; cdr3_nt: TGTGCCAGCAGCTTAAGACTAGCGGGGGGGCCGGGCACAGATACGCAGTATTTT; cdr3_aa: CASSLRLAGGPGTDTQYF
d_call: -; clone_size: -; v_call: TRBV27; j_call: TRBJ2-3; cdr3_nt: TGTGCCAGCAGTTCCGGACTACGCGACACAGATACGCAGTATTTT; cdr3_aa: CASSSGLRDTDTQYF
d_call: -; clone_size: -; v_call: TRBV5-4; j_call: TRBJ2-1; cdr3_nt: TGTGCCAGCAGGGGGACTGAAAATGAGCAGTTCTTC; cdr3_aa: CASRGTENEQFF
d_call: TRBD2; clone_size: many; v_call: TRBV12-3/TRBV12-4; j_call: TRBJ2-2; cdr3_nt: TGTGCCAGCAGTCCGACTAGCGTAACCGGGGAGCTGTTTTTT; cdr3_aa: CASSPTSVTGELFF
d_call: -; clone_size: -; v_call: TRBV9; j_call: TRBJ1-6; cdr3_nt: TGTGCCAGCAGCACCTGGGGGGATCCTAATTCACCCCTCCACTTT; cdr3_aa: CASSTWGDPNSPLHF
d_call: -; clone_size: many; v_call: TRBV19; j_call: TRBJ2-1; cdr3_nt: TGTGCCAGTAATGGGGGCTCTCCTTCCTACAATGAGCAGTTCTTC; cdr3_aa: CASNGGSPSYNEQFF
d_call: TRBD1; clone_size: -; v_call: TRBV12-5; j_call: TRBJ1-1; cdr3_nt: TGTGCTAGTGGTTGGTGGACAGGGAGGAGTGGAGCCACTGAAGCTTTCTTT; cdr3_aa: CASGWWTGRSGATEAFF
d_call: -; clone_size: few; v_call: TRBV7-6; j_call: TRBJ1-2; cdr3_nt: TGTGCCAGCAGCATCTCAGCTAACTATGGCTACACCTTC; cdr3_aa: CASSISANYGYTF
d_call: -; clone_size: few; v_call: TRBV7-9; j_call: TRBJ1-6; cdr3_nt: TGTGCCAGCAGATCAGGGGAACCCCTCCACTTT; cdr3_aa: CASRSGEPLHF
d_call: -; clone_size: many; v_call: TRBV7-2; j_call: TRBJ1-3; cdr3_nt: TGTGCCAGCAGCTCAGACTACATCTCTGGAAACACCATATATTTT; cdr3_aa: CASSSDYISGNTIYF
d_call: -; clone_size: few; v_call: TRBV19; j_call: TRBJ1-1; cdr3_nt: TGTGCCAGTAGTATAGAGACAGGACTTAACACTGAAGCTTTCTTT; cdr3_aa: CASSIETGLNTEAFF
d_call: -; clone_size: -; v_call: TRBV7-8; j_call: TRBJ1-2; cdr3_nt: TGTGCCAGCAGCATCAGGGCGAACTATGGCTACACCTTC; cdr3_aa: CASSIRANYGYTF
d_call: -; clone_size: many; v_call: TRBV6-6; j_call: TRBJ2-5; cdr3_nt: TGTGCCAGCAGTTACTCCTGGGGAGGAGGGGAGACCCAGTACTTC; cdr3_aa: CASSYSWGGGETQYF
d_call: TRBD1; clone_size: -; v_call: TRBV7-9; j_call: TRBJ1-3; cdr3_nt: TGTGCCAGCAGTTCGGACAGGGGTGGAAACACCATATATTTT; cdr3_aa: CASSSDRGGNTIYF
d_call: -; clone_size: -; v_call: TRBV4-1; j_call: TRBJ2-5; cdr3_nt: TGCGCCAGCAGCCAAAGTAAGGGAAGCGGAGAGACCCAGTACTTC; cdr3_aa: CASSQSKGSGETQYF
d_call: -; clone_size: many; v_call: TRBV27; j_call: TRBJ1-1; cdr3_nt: TGTGCCAGCAGTTTATACGACGGCCCCACTGAAGCTTTCTTT; cdr3_aa: CASSLYDGPTEAFF
d_call: -; clone_size: few; v_call: TRBV7-9; j_call: TRBJ2-1; cdr3_nt: TGTGCCAGCACCGCTAGAGAGGTCATAGGGGGAGGTAAGAATGAGCAGTTCTTC; cdr3_aa: CASTAREVIGGGKNEQFF
d_call: -; clone_size: few; v_call: TRBV7-6; j_call: TRBJ1-3; cdr3_nt: TGTGCCAGCAGCCCCGTCCCGCTGTCTGGAAACACCATATATTTT; cdr3_aa: CASSPVPLSGNTIYF
d_call: TRBD2; clone_size: -; v_call: TRBV27; j_call: TRBJ2-3; cdr3_nt: TGTGCCAGCAGTTCCACTAGCGGGGGGAGTATGAATACGCAGTATTTT; cdr3_aa: CASSSTSGGSMNTQYF
d_call: -; clone_size: few; v_call: TRBV7-9; j_call: TRBJ1-2; cdr3_nt: TGTGCCAGCAGCTTAGCCGGTCAGGGAGGGTATGGCTACACCTTC; cdr3_aa: CASSLAGQGGYGYTF
d_call: -; clone_size: few; v_call: TRBV7-9; j_call: TRBJ1-1; cdr3_nt: TGTGCCAGCAGCCCGCCACATAATTCGACTGAAGCTTTCTTT; cdr3_aa: CASSPPHNSTEAFF
d_call: -; clone_size: many; v_call: TRBV7-6; j_call: TRBJ2-2; cdr3_nt: TGTGCCAGCAGCTTCCCCGCGGGAACGAACACCGGGGAGCTGTTTTTT; cdr3_aa: CASSFPAGTNTGELFF
d_call: TRBD1; clone_size: many; v_call: TRBV4-1; j_call: TRBJ1-2; cdr3_nt: TGCGCCAGCAGCCCCTCACCGATAGACAGGGAGGGCTACACCTTC; cdr3_aa: CASSPSPIDREGYTF
d_call: -; clone_size: -; v_call: TRBV12-3/TRBV12-4; j_call: TRBJ2-5; cdr3_nt: TGTGCCAGCACCGACGGACTTATTCAAGAGACCCAGTACTTC; cdr3_aa: CASTDGLIQETQYF
d_call: -; clone_size: many; v_call: TRBV7-6; j_call: TRBJ2-6; cdr3_nt: TGTGCCAGCAGCGAAGTCGCGGGTGTCCCCCGGTCTCTCGCTGGGGCCAACGTCCTGACTTTC; cdr3_aa: CASSEVAGVPRSLAGANVLTF
d_call: -; clone_size: -; v_call: TRBV7-4; j_call: TRBJ1-3; cdr3_nt: TGTGCCAGCAGCTCGAGATGGGGCGGAAACACCATATATTTT; cdr3_aa: CASSSRWGGNTIYF
d_call: -; clone_size: few; v_call: TRBV18; j_call: TRBJ1-4; cdr3_nt: TGTGCCAGCTCACCTGAACATGAAAAACTGTTTTTT; cdr3_aa: CASSPEHEKLFF
d_call: -; clone_size: many; v_call: TRBV10-2; j_call: TRBJ1-2; cdr3_nt: TGCGCCAGCACCCAAGGGGACTTGGCTAACTATGGCTACACCTTC; cdr3_aa: CASTQGDLANYGYTF
d_call: TRBD1; clone_size: -; v_call: TRBV6-8; j_call: TRBJ2-2; cdr3_nt: TGTGCCAGCAGTTGGGCTATCGGACAGGGCATCACCGGGGAGCTGTTTTTT; cdr3_aa: CASSWAIGQGITGELFF
d_call: -; clone_size: -; v_call: TRBV7-2; j_call: TRBJ2-1; cdr3_nt: TGTGCCAGCAGCTTAAGGTGGGGTAGGTACAATGAGCAGTTCTTC; cdr3_aa: CASSLRWGRYNEQFF
d_call: TRBD2; clone_size: -; v_call: TRBV19; j_call: TRBJ2-1; cdr3_nt: TGTGCCAGCCGGGGGGGCCGGCCTGAGCAGTTCTTC; cdr3_aa: CASRGGRPEQFF
d_call: -; clone_size: -; v_call: TRBV6-2/TRBV6-3; j_call: TRBJ1-1; cdr3_nt: TGTGCCAGCACCTACGGGAGGAACACTGAAGCTTTCTTT; cdr3_aa: CASTYGRNTEAFF
d_call: -; clone_size: -; v_call: TRBV12-3/TRBV12-4; j_call: TRBJ2-7; cdr3_nt: TGTGCCAACAGTTTTGAGTCCTCCTACGAGCAGTACTTC; cdr3_aa: CANSFESSYEQYF